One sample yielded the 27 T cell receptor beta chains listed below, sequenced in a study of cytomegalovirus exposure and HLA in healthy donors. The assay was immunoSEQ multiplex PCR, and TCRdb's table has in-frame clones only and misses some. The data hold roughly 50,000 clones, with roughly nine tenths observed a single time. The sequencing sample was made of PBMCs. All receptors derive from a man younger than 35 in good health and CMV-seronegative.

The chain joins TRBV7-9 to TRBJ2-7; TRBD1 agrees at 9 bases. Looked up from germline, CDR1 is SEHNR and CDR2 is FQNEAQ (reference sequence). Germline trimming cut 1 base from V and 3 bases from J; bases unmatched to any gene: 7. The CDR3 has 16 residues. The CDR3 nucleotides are TGTGCCAGCAGCTTAGTAGGGACAGGGACCTACTACGAGCAGTACTTC. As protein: CASSLVGTGTYYEQYF. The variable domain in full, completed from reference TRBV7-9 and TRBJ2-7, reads DTGVSQNPRHKITKRGQNVTFRCDPISEHNRLYWYRQTLGQGPEFLTYFQNEAQLEKSRLLSDRFSAERPKGSFSTLEIQRTEQGDSAMYLCASSLVGTGTYYEQYFGPGTRLTVT.

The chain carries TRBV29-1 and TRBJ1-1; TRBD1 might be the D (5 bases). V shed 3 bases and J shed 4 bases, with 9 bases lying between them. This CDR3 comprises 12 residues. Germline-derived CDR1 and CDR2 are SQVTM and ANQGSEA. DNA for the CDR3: TGCAGCGTTGAGACGGGGGTCACTGAAGCTTTCTTT. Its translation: CSVETGVTEAFF.

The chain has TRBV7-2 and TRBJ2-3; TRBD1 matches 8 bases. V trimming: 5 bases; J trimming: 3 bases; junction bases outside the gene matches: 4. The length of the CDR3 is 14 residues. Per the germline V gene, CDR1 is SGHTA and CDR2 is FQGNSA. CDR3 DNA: TGTGCCAGCAGCGTCGACAGGGGAACAGATACGCAGTATTTT. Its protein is CASSVDRGTDTQYF.

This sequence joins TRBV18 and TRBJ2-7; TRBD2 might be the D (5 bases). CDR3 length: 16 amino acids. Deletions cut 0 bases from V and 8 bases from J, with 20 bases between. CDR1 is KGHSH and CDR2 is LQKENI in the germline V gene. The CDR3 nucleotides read TGTGCCAGCTCACCACCTTGGACCAGCGGTCTAGGGAAGCAGTACTTC. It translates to CASSPPWTSGLGKQYF.

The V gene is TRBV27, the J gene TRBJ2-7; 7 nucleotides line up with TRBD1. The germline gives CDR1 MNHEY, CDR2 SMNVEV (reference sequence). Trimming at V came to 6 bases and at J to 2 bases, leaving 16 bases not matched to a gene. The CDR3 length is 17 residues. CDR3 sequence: CASRSRDSSQPTYEQYF. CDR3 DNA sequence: TGTGCCAGCAGAAGTCGGGACAGCTCACAACCTACCTACGAGCAGTACTTC.

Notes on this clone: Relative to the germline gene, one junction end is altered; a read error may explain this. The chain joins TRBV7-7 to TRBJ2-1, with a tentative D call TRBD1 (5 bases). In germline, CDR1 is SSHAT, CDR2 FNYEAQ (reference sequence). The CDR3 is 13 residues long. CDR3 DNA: TGTGCTAGCAGCTTGGACACCCACAATGAGCAGTTCTTC. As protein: CASSLDTHNEQFF. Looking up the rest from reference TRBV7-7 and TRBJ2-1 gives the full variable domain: GAGVSQSPRYKVTKRGQDVTLRCDPISSHATLYWYQQALGQGPEFLTYFNYEAQPDKSGLPSDRFSAERPEGSISTLTIQRTEQRDSAMYRCASSLDTHNEQFFGPGTRLTVL.

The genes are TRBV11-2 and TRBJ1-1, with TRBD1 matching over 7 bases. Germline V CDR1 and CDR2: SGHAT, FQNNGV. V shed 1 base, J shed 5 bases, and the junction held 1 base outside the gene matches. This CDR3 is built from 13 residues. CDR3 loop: CASSLGQGTEAFF. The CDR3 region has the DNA TGTGCCAGCAGCTTAGGACAGGGAACTGAAGCTTTCTTT. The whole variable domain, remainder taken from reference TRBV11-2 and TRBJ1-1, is EAGVAQSPRYKIIEKRQSVAFWCNPISGHATLYWYQQILGQGPKLLIQFQNNGVVDDSQLPKDRFSAERLKGVDSTLKIQPAKLEDSAVYLCASSLGQGTEAFFGQGTRLTVV.

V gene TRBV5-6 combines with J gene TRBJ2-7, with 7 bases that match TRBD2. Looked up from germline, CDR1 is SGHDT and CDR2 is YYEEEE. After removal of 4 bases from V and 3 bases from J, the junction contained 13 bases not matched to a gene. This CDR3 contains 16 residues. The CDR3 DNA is TGTGCCAGCAGCCGTTCGTACGGCGGGAGTGTCTACGAGCAGTACTTC. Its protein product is CASSRSYGGSVYEQYF.

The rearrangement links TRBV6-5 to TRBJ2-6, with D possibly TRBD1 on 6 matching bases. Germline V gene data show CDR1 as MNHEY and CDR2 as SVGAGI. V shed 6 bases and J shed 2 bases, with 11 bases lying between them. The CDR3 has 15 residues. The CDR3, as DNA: TGTGCCAGCAGATTACAGGGAACTGGGGCCAACGTCCTGACTTTC. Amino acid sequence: CASRLQGTGANVLTF.

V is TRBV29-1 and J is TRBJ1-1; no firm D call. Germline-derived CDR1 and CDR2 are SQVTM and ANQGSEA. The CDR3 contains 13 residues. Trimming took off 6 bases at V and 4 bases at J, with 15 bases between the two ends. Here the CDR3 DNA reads TGCAGCGTCCTTGCCTCAGCGGGCACTGAAGCTTTCTTT. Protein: CSVLASAGTEAFF.

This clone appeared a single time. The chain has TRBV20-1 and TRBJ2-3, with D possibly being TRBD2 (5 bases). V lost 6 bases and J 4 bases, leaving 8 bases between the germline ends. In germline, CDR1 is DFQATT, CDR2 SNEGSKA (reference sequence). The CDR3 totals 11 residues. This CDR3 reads CSAKEADTQYF. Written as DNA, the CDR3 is TGCAGTGCGAAGGAGGCAGATACGCAGTATTTT.

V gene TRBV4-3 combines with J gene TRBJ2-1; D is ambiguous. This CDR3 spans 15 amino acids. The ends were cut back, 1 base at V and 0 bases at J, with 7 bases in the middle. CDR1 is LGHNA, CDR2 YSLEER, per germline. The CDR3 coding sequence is TGCGCCAGCAGCCAAGTTGGTAGCTCCTACAATGAGCAGTTCTTC. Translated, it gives CASSQVGSSYNEQFF.

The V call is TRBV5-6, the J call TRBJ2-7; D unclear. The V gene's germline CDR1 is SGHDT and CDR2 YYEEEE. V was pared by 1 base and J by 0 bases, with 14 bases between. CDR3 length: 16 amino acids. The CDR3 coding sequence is TGTGCCAGCAGCTTGAGTGGTAGCTCTAGCTCCTACGAGCAGTACTTC. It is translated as CASSLSGSSSSYEQYF.

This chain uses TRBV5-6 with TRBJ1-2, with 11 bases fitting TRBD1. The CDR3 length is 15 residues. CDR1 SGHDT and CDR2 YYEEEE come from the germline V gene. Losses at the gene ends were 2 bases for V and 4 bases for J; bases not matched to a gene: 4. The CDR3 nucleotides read TGTGCCAGCAGCTTTTGGACAGGGGGCGGCTATGGCTACACCTTC. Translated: CASSFWTGGGYGYTF.

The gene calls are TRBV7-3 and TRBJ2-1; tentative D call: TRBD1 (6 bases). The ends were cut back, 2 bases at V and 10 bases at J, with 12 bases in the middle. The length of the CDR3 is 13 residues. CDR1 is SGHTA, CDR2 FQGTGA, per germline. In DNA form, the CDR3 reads TGTGCCAGCAGCTTAGGGGCAGGGGACGAGCAGTTCTTC. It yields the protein CASSLGAGDEQFF. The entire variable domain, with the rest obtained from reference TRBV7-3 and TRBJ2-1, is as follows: GAGVSQTPSNKVTEKGKYVELRCDPISGHTALYWYRQSLGQGPEFLIYFQGTGAADDSGLPNDRFFAVRPEGSVSTLKIQRTERGDSAVYLCASSLGAGDEQFFGPGTRLTVL.

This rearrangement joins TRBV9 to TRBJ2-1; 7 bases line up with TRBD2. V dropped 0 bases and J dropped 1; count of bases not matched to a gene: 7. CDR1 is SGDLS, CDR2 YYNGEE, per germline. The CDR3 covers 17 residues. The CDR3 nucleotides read TGTGCCAGCAGCGTAGGGGGCGGGAGAACTTCCTACAATGAGCAGTTCTTC. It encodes CASSVGGGRTSYNEQFF.

DNA for the CDR3: TGTGCTAGTGGTTCCCCACCGGGACACCCATCGAACACCGGGGAGCTGTTTTTT. Translating it yields CASGSPPGHPSNTGELFF. J is TRBJ2-2 and V is TRBV12-5; D might be TRBD1 (6 bases). There are 18 residues in the CDR3. Per the germline V gene, CDR1 is LGHNT and CDR2 is FRNRAP. Trimming pared 4 bases from V and 0 bases from J, leaving 18 bases between.

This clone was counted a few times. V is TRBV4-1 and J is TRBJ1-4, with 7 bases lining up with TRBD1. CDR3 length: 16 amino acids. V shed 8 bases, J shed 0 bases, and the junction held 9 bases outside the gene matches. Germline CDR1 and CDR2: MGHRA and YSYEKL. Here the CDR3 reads CASRDRPLSTNEKLFF. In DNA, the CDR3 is TGCGCCAGCCGGGACAGACCACTATCAACTAATGAAAAACTGTTTTTT.

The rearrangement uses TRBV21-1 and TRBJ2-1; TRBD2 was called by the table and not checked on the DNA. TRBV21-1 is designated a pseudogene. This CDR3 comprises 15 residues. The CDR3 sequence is CASSRETSSYNEQFF. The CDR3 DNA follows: TGTGCCAGCAGCCGAGAGACTAGCTCCTACAATGAGCAGTTCTTC.

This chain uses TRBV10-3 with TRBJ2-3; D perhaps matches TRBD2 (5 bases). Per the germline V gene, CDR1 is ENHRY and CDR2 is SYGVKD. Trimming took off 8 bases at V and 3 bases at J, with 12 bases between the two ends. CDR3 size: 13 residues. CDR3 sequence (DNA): TGTGCCATCTCAAGCGGAGATACAGATACGCAGTATTTT. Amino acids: CAISSGDTDTQYF.

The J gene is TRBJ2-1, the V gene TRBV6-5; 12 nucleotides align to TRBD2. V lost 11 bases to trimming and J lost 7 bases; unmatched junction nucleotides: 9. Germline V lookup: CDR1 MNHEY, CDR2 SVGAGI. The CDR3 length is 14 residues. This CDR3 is CAASRLAGANEQFF. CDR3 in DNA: TGTGCCGCCAGCAGACTAGCGGGAGCGAATGAGCAGTTCTTC.

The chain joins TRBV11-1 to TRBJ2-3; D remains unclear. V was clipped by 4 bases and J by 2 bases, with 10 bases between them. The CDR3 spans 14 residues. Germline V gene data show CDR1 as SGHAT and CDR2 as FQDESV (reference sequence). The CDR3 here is CASSSVSPTDTQYF. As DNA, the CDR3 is TGTGCCAGCAGCTCGGTCTCCCCCACAGATACGCAGTATTTT.

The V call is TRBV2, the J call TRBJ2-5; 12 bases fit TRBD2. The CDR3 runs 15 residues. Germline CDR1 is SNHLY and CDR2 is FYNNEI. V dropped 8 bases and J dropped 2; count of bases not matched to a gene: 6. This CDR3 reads CASSLAGGRQETQYF. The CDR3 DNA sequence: TGTGCCAGCTCGCTAGCGGGAGGGCGGCAAGAGACCCAGTACTTC. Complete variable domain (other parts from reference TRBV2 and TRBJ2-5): EPEVTQTPSHQVTQMGQEVILRCVPISNHLYFYWYRQILGQKVEFLVSFYNNEISEKSEIFDDQFSVERPDGSNFTLKIRSTKLEDSAMYFCASSLAGGRQETQYFGPGTRLLVL.

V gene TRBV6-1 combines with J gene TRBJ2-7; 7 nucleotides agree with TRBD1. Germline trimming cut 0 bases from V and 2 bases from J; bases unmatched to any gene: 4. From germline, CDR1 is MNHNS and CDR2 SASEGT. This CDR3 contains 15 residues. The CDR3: CASSEAGTETYEQYF. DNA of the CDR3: TGTGCCAGCAGTGAAGCCGGGACAGAGACCTACGAGCAGTACTTC.

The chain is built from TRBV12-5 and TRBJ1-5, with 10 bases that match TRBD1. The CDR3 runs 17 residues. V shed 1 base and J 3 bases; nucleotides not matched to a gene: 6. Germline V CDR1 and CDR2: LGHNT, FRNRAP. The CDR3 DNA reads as TGTGCTAGTGGTTTGGACCTTGGGACAGGGGTCAATCAGCCCCAGCATTTT. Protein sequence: CASGLDLGTGVNQPQHF. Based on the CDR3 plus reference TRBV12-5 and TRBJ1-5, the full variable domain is DARVTQTPRHKVTEMGQEVTMRCQPILGHNTVFWYRQTMMQGLELLAYFRNRAPLDDSGMPKDRFSAEMPDATLATLKIQPSEPRDSAVYFCASGLDLGTGVNQPQHFGDGTRLSIL.

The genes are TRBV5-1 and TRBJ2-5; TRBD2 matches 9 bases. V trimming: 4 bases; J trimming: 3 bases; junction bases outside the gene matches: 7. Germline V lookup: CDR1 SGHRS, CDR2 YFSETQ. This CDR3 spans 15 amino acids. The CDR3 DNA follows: TGCGCCAGCAGCCCGTTGCGGGAGGGAAAAGAGACCCAGTACTTC. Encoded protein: CASSPLREGKETQYF.

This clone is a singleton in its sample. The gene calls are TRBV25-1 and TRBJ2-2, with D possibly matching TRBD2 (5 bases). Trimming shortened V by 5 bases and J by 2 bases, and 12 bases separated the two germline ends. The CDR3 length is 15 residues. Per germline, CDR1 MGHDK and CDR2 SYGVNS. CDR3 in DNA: TGTGCCAGCAGTTCGGCTAGCTCCAACACCGGGGAGCTGTTTTTT. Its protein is CASSSASSNTGELFF.